This TCR beta chain was recorded in a study of blood T cell repertoires in COVID-19. Profiled with immunoSEQ multiplex PCR; TCRdb holds only in-frame clones, not every one. The sample consists of 350,000 or so clones, around 87% of them appearing once. Germline V gene lookup returns CDR1 MDHEN and CDR2 SYDVKM. The CDR3 runs to 14 residues. Trimming removed 6 bases from V and 5 bases from J, with 13 bases in between. During active infection, Seattle patients enrolled and were then monitored through disease. The chain uses TRBV28 and TRBJ2-2; D unresolved. Source material: peripheral blood. The sequence derives from a woman aged 25 to 39 with COVID-19, enrolled during active disease. The CDR3 bases are TGTGCCAGCAGCCCAGCGATCCCGACCGGGGAGCTGTTTTTT. Protein sequence: CASSPAIPTGELFF.